This T cell receptor beta chain is from a study of shared clonotypes between healthy human individuals. CDR3 length: 14 residues. V was cut by 1 base and J by 0 bases, with 6 bases left in between. CDR1 is SGHNT, CDR2 YYREEE, per germline (reference sequence). About this clone itself: Other DNA sequences in the sample encode the same CDR3.

Produced via immunoSEQ multiplex PCR; TCRdb's table is partial and in-frame only. The profile shows 2 million to 3 million clones, roughly 93% of them singletons. The chain couples TRBV5-4 to TRBJ2-3; D not certain. The clonotype originates from a man between 18 and 35 years old in good health. Some clones in this sample may be carry-over from other donors' samples. The sequencing sample was made of naive CD4+ T cells from PBMCs. The subset is: CD45RA+ positively selected. The CDR3 loop reads CASSLSGSTDTQYF. DNA for the CDR3: TGTGCCAGCAGCTTGTCAGGTAGCACAGATACGCAGTATTTT.